Listed below are T cell receptor beta chains from one sample, sequenced in a study of blood T cell repertoires in COVID-19. The method was immunoSEQ multiplex PCR; TCRdb's version includes in-frame clones alone and lacks a portion of them. The table lists 280,000 or so clones, roughly 90% of them singletons. The sequencing sample was made of peripheral blood. Receptors were obtained from a woman aged 55-70 years with acute or convalescent COVID-19. Each CDR3 is given with its conserved first and last residue. D genes are given only for firm matches. Expanded clones get a size class; other rows say once, few or many, or leave the size out.

size,D,V,J,CDR3,DNA
.,.,TRBV5-6,TRBJ2-1,CASSFSKGNEQFF,TGTGCCAGCAGCTTTTCCAAGGGGAATGAGCAGTTCTTC
.,.,TRBV7-9,TRBJ2-2,CASSSGRGVTGELFF,TGTGCCAGCAGCTCCGGTAGGGGTGTTACCGGGGAGCTGTTTTTT
once,.,TRBV4-1,TRBJ1-6,CASSQATDSYNSPLHF,TGCGCCAGCAGCCAAGCGACAGACTCCTATAATTCACCCCTCCACTTT
.,.,TRBV6-8,TRBJ2-7,CASSQGTYEQYF,TGTGCCAGCAGTCAGGGCACCTACGAGCAGTACTTC
once,TRBD2,TRBV2,TRBJ2-7,CASRPWTSGTYEQYF,TGTGCCAGCAGACCGTGGACTAGCGGGACGTACGAGCAGTACTTC
.,TRBD2,TRBV18,TRBJ2-2,CASSPAGANTGELFF,TGTGCCAGCTCACCAGCGGGAGCGAACACCGGGGAGCTGTTTTTT
.,TRBD1,TRBV2,TRBJ1-3,CASSDGDRAGNTIYF,TGTGCCAGCAGTGACGGAGACAGGGCGGGAAACACCATATATTTT
.,TRBD2,TRBV3-1/TRBV3-2,TRBJ2-1,CASSQATLAVNEQFF,TGTGCCAGCAGCCAAGCTACACTAGCGGTTAATGAGCAGTTCTTC
.,.,TRBV19,TRBJ2-7,CAAGQDYEQYF,TGTGCCGCGGGCCAAGACTACGAGCAGTACTTC
once,.,TRBV28,TRBJ2-1,CASSPDSYNEQFF,TGTGCCAGCAGTCCGGACAGCTACAATGAGCAGTTCTTC
.,.,TRBV10-3,TRBJ1-5,CAISEGGVSSQPQHF,TGTGCCATCAGTGAGGGCGGGGTTTCTAGTCAGCCCCAGCATTTT
.,TRBD2,TRBV7-9,TRBJ2-1,CASSAGEGQFF,TGTGCCAGCAGCGCGGGGGAGGGGCAGTTCTTC
.,.,TRBV7-2,TRBJ1-2,CASSPYNGYTF,TGTGCCAGCAGCCCCTATAACGGCTACACCTTC
.,.,TRBV6-5,TRBJ2-7,CAGGYTYEQYF,TGTGCCGGCGGGTACACCTACGAGCAGTACTTC
once,.,TRBV6-2/TRBV6-3,TRBJ2-6,CASSSAGANVLTF,TGTGCCAGCAGTTCCGCTGGGGCCAACGTCCTGACTTTC
.,TRBD1,TRBV14,TRBJ2-5,CASSPPVYRGDQETQYF,TGTGCCAGCAGCCCCCCGGTGTACAGGGGAGACCAAGAGACCCAGTACTTC